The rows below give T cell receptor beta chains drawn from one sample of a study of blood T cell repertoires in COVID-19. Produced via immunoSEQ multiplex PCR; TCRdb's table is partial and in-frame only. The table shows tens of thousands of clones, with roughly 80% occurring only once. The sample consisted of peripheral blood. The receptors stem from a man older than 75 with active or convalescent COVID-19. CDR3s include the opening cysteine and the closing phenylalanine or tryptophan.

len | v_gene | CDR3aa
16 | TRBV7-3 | CASSPKTSGPYNEQFF
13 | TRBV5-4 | CASSSIRNYGYTF
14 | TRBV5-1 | CASSFTGNGNEQFF
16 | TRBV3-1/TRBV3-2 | CASSQEGQEVNQPQHF
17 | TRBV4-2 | CASMRQGGQRPNYGYTF
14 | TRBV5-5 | CASSFQGANEKLFF
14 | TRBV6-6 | CASSSGGSGNTIYF
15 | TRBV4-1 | CASRPGQGSGNTIYF
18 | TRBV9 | CASSVGAGGTREDTEAFF
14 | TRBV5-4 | CASSLVGGNTEAFF
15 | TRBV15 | CATSRDRVSSQPQHF
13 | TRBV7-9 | CASSSESSDTQYF
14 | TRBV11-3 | CASRRLASGGEQYF
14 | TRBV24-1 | CATSDRRGNQPQHF
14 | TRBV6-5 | CASSYSYGQDEAFF
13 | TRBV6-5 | CASRTSVYNEQFF
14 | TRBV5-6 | CASSLVQGGGGYTF